This is a list of T cell receptor beta chains from one sample in a study of cytomegalovirus exposure and HLA in healthy donors. The protocol was immunoSEQ multiplex PCR, while the TCRdb copy is restricted to in-frame clones and leaves out a portion. Of about 240,000 clones listed, 80% to 90% are singletons. Material for sequencing was PBMCs. These receptors originate from a young man in good health and CMV-seronegative. CDR3s include the opening cysteine and the closing phenylalanine or tryptophan. Fields, in order: D gene, CDR3 length, J gene, clone size, V gene, CDR3 protein, CDR3 DNA. A D gene is named only where the DNA matches it firmly. Not all rows give a size; the values are once, few, many and, for expanded clones, a class.

d_gene: .
len: 15
j_gene: TRBJ2-7
abundance: .
v_gene: TRBV28
CDR3aa: CASSLRGISSYEQYF
CDR3nt: TGTGCCAGCAGTTTAAGAGGGATTAGCTCCTACGAGCAGTACTTC

d_gene: TRBD1
len: 13
j_gene: TRBJ2-7
abundance: .
v_gene: TRBV29-1
CDR3aa: CSARTGVPYEQYF
CDR3nt: TGCAGCGCTAGGACAGGAGTGCCTTACGAGCAGTACTTC

d_gene: .
len: 14
j_gene: TRBJ1-1
abundance: .
v_gene: TRBV6-5
CDR3aa: CASSYSAGNTEAFF
CDR3nt: TGTGCCAGCAGTTACTCGGCGGGGAACACTGAAGCTTTCTTT

d_gene: .
len: 13
j_gene: TRBJ2-1
abundance: few
v_gene: TRBV5-1
CDR3aa: CASSLDGQDEQFF
CDR3nt: TGCGCCAGCAGCTTGGATGGGCAGGATGAGCAGTTCTTC

d_gene: .
len: 13
j_gene: TRBJ2-5
abundance: few
v_gene: TRBV29-1
CDR3aa: CSAPGGNGQSQYF
CDR3nt: TGCAGCGCCCCTGGAGGGAACGGCCAGTCCCAGTACTTC

d_gene: TRBD2
len: 16
j_gene: TRBJ2-1
abundance: .
v_gene: TRBV4-1
CDR3aa: CASSQYVAGSGNEQFF
CDR3nt: TGCGCCAGCAGCCAATACGTAGCGGGAAGTGGCAATGAGCAGTTCTTC

d_gene: TRBD2
len: 15
j_gene: TRBJ2-3
abundance: .
v_gene: TRBV28
CDR3aa: CATRLAGGPTDTQYF
CDR3nt: TGTGCCACGCGGCTAGCGGGGGGGCCCACAGATACGCAGTATTTT

d_gene: .
len: 16
j_gene: TRBJ1-4
abundance: .
v_gene: TRBV4-1
CDR3aa: CASSQPFRAGHEKLFF
CDR3nt: TGCGCCAGCAGCCAACCATTCAGGGCTGGACATGAAAAACTGTTTTTT

d_gene: .
len: 15
j_gene: TRBJ2-7
abundance: .
v_gene: TRBV4-1
CDR3aa: CASSQVDRRAYEQYF
CDR3nt: TGCGCCAGCAGCCAAGTGGACCGGCGGGCCTACGAGCAGTACTTC

d_gene: .
len: 15
j_gene: TRBJ2-1
abundance: once
v_gene: TRBV5-1
CDR3aa: CASSLGRGANYEQFF
CDR3nt: TGCGCCAGCAGCTTGGGCAGGGGCGCGAACTATGAGCAGTTCTTC

d_gene: .
len: 13
j_gene: TRBJ2-5
abundance: .
v_gene: TRBV9
CDR3aa: CASSVAGQETQYF
CDR3nt: TGTGCCAGCAGCGTAGCGGGCCAAGAGACCCAGTACTTC

d_gene: .
len: 15
j_gene: TRBJ2-2
abundance: few
v_gene: TRBV7-9
CDR3aa: CASSLLQGHTGELFF
CDR3nt: TGTGCCAGCAGCTTACTTCAGGGCCACACCGGGGAGCTGTTTTTT

d_gene: TRBD1
len: 12
j_gene: TRBJ2-7
abundance: few
v_gene: TRBV7-3
CDR3aa: CATSTGQSEQYF
CDR3nt: TGTGCCACATCGACAGGGCAGAGCGAGCAGTACTTC

d_gene: TRBD1
len: 13
j_gene: TRBJ2-7
abundance: many
v_gene: TRBV30
CDR3aa: CAWSQGETSEQYF
CDR3nt: TGTGCCTGGAGCCAGGGGGAAACTAGCGAGCAGTACTTC

d_gene: TRBD2
len: 14
j_gene: TRBJ2-1
abundance: .
v_gene: TRBV7-7
CDR3aa: CASSLTSGSGEQFF
CDR3nt: TGTGCTAGCAGCTTAACTAGCGGGAGCGGTGAGCAGTTCTTC

d_gene: .
len: 16
j_gene: TRBJ2-5
abundance: .
v_gene: TRBV7-8
CDR3aa: CASSLGVGGSVETQYF
CDR3nt: TGTGCCAGCAGCTTAGGAGTAGGGGGTTCGGTTGAGACCCAGTACTTC

d_gene: .
len: 12
j_gene: TRBJ2-7
abundance: .
v_gene: TRBV6-6
CDR3aa: CASGSGSYEQYF
CDR3nt: TGTGCCAGCGGTAGCGGCTCCTACGAGCAGTACTTC

d_gene: TRBD1
len: 13
j_gene: TRBJ1-1
abundance: .
v_gene: TRBV11-2
CDR3aa: CASSSYRGGEAFF
CDR3nt: TGTGCCAGCAGCTCATACAGGGGCGGTGAAGCTTTCTTT

d_gene: TRBD2
len: 13
j_gene: TRBJ2-1
abundance: .
v_gene: TRBV29-1
CDR3aa: CSVKGRAYNEQFF
CDR3nt: TGCAGCGTGAAGGGGAGGGCCTACAATGAGCAGTTCTTC

d_gene: TRBD1
len: 16
j_gene: TRBJ2-5
abundance: .
v_gene: TRBV7-6
CDR3aa: CASSFRRSGGLETQYF
CDR3nt: TGTGCCAGCAGCTTCCGCCGTTCAGGGGGCCTAGAGACCCAGTACTTC

d_gene: .
len: 15
j_gene: TRBJ2-1
abundance: .
v_gene: TRBV19
CDR3aa: CASSIDPQVVGEQFF
CDR3nt: TGTGCCAGTAGTATAGACCCCCAGGTTGTGGGTGAGCAGTTCTTC

d_gene: .
len: 13
j_gene: TRBJ1-4
abundance: .
v_gene: TRBV29-1
CDR3aa: CSVLGGTNEKLFF
CDR3nt: TGCAGCGTTCTGGGGGGAACTAATGAAAAACTGTTTTTT

d_gene: .
len: 16
j_gene: TRBJ1-5
abundance: once
v_gene: TRBV22-1
CDR3aa: CPGSAYRLLSNQPQHF
CDR3nt: TGTCCTGGGAGCGCGTACAGGTTACTTAGCAATCAGCCCCAGCATTTT

d_gene: .
len: 14
j_gene: TRBJ2-7
abundance: .
v_gene: TRBV14
CDR3aa: CASSFGGATYEQYF
CDR3nt: TGTGCCAGCAGCTTCGGAGGGGCCACCTACGAGCAGTACTTC

d_gene: TRBD1
len: 14
j_gene: TRBJ1-4
abundance: .
v_gene: TRBV2
CDR3aa: CASSEKDRGQKLFF
CDR3nt: TGTGCCAGCAGTGAGAAGGACAGGGGCCAGAAACTGTTTTTT

d_gene: TRBD1
len: 16
j_gene: TRBJ1-1
abundance: .
v_gene: TRBV28
CDR3aa: CASSLAAGQGTTEAFF
CDR3nt: TGTGCCAGCAGTCTCGCGGCGGGACAGGGGACCACTGAAGCTTTCTTT

d_gene: .
len: 14
j_gene: TRBJ2-2
abundance: few
v_gene: TRBV7-2
CDR3aa: CASSPGRVTGELFF
CDR3nt: TGTGCCAGCAGCCCCGGTCGAGTAACCGGGGAGCTGTTTTTT

d_gene: .
len: 15
j_gene: TRBJ2-5
abundance: .
v_gene: TRBV5-1
CDR3aa: CASSLATGIQETQYF
CDR3nt: TGCGCCAGCAGCTTGGCCACAGGCATCCAAGAGACCCAGTACTTC